The 8 T cell receptor beta chains below come from one sample, sequenced in a study of T cell responses to AZD1222 COVID-19 vaccine. Method: immunoSEQ multiplex PCR; TCRdb's copy keeps in-frame clones and lacks some. This table has 150,000 or so clones, around 90% appearing once. The sample consisted of peripheral blood, taken on day 0 of AZD1222 vaccination. These receptors were collected from an adult in good health.

V gene TRBV7-8 combines with J gene TRBJ1-1, with 12 positions matching TRBD1. V gave up 2 bases and J gave up 4 bases; unmatched junction bases: 8. Germline loops: CDR1 SGHVS, CDR2 FQNEAQ. There are 17 residues in the CDR3. DNA for the CDR3: TGTGCCAGCAGCTTACTGGGACAGGGGGCGATGAGCACTGAAGCTTTCTTT. This translates into CASSLLGQGAMSTEAFF.

The chain has TRBV19 and TRBJ1-1; possible D gene TRBD1, 5 bases. Germline lookup yields CDR1 LNHDA and CDR2 SQIVND (reference sequence). This CDR3 spans 15 amino acids. Trimming removed 5 bases at V and 3 bases at J, with 16 bases between. CDR3 sequence (DNA): TGTGCCAGTAGTCAAGACAGCCCAAAGTACACTGAAGCTTTCTTT. Amino acid sequence: CASSQDSPKYTEAFF.

The V call is TRBV7-8, the J call TRBJ2-1; 8 positions agree with TRBD2. V gave up 5 bases and J gave up 6 bases; unmatched junction bases: 12. This CDR3 spans 16 amino acids. Germline assignment: CDR1 SGHVS and CDR2 FQNEAQ. CDR3 in DNA: TGTGCCAGCAGCGTAGAAGGAGCGGGAGTGGTCAATGAGCAGTTCTTC. Translation: CASSVEGAGVVNEQFF.

This clone appeared once. The chain joins TRBV9 to TRBJ2-2, with unresolved D. Germline values: CDR1 SGDLS, CDR2 YYNGEE. V was cut by 0 bases and J by 5 bases, with 14 bases left in between. CDR3 length: 16 amino acids. CDR3 sequence (DNA): TGTGCCAGCAGCGTAGATTACCAAGTCAGGACCGGGGAGCTGTTTTTT. Amino acid sequence: CASSVDYQVRTGELFF.

This chain connects TRBV6-1 to TRBJ2-7, with 16 bases fitting TRBD2. This CDR3 has 17 amino acids. From germline, CDR1 is MNHNS and CDR2 SASEGT. V gave up 2 bases and J gave up 2 bases; unmatched junction bases: 3. The CDR3 DNA sequence: TGTGCCAGCAGTGAACAGGGACTAGCGGGGGGGGCCTACGAGCAGTACTTC. The encoded protein is CASSEQGLAGGAYEQYF.

This chain joins TRBV6-5 and TRBJ2-7; TRBD2 matches 14 bases. Losses at the gene ends were 4 bases for V and 4 bases for J; bases not matched to a gene: 3. The germline CDR1 and CDR2 sequences are MNHEY and SVGAGI. This CDR3 region has 15 residues. The CDR3 DNA follows: TGTGCCAGCAGTTCGAGACTAGCGGGGGGGTACGAGCAGTACTTC. Protein product: CASSSRLAGGYEQYF.

V and J are TRBV5-1 and TRBJ2-1, with 7 bases lining up with TRBD2. Germline trimming cut 5 bases from V and 8 bases from J; bases unmatched to any gene: 13. This CDR3 is built from 15 residues. In germline, CDR1 is SGHRS, CDR2 YFSETQ. CDR3 sequence: CASSSGLGVIDEQFF. The CDR3 DNA is TGCGCCAGCAGTTCCGGACTAGGAGTTATCGATGAGCAGTTCTTC.

The rearrangement links TRBV14 to TRBJ2-1, with 7 bases aligning to TRBD1. Trimming took 0 bases from V and 2 from J; bases not matched to a gene: 4. The length of the CDR3 is 16 residues. Germline V gene data show CDR1 as SGHDN and CDR2 as FVKESK. The DNA for the CDR3 is TGTGCCAGCAGCCAAGATACAGGGGTAACCTACAATGAGCAGTTCTTC. Translated: CASSQDTGVTYNEQFF.